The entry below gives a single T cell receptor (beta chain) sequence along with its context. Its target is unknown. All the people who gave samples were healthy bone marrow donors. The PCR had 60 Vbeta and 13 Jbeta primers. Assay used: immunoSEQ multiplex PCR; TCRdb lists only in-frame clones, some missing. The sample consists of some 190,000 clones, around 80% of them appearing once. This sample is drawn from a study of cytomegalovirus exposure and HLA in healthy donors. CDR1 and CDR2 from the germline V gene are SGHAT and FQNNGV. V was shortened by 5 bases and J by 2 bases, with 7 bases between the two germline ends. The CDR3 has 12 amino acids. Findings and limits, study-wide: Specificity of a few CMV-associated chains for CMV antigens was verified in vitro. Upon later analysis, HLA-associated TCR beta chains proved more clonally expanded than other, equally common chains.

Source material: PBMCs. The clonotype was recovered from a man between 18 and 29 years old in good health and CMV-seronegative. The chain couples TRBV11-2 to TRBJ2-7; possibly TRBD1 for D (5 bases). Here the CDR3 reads CASSPTAYEQYF. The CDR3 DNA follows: TGTGCCAGCAGCCCGACAGCCTACGAGCAGTACTTC.